Given below is one T cell receptor beta chain in context. Antigen specificity is unknown. The data derive from a study of T-cell reconstitution after alpha-beta-depleted transplantation in children. Study outcomes and limitations: Some patients' high day-60 TCRbeta diversity was attributed to recipient cells surviving conditioning. T-cell numbers and diversity one year post-transplant derived largely from freshly generated T cells. Alpha-beta T cells about two months after transplant reportedly derived from several hundred expanded graft clones.

CDR3 length equals 15 residues. V gave up 2 bases and J gave up 3 bases, with 14 bases separating them. TCRbeta library preparation incorporated unique molecular identifiers. TCRdb fed the PCR reads into MiXCR, producing one record per CDR3 protein. The repertoire holds 300,000 to 400,000 distinct CDR3 sequences, with about a quarter as singletons. J is TRBJ2-7 and V is TRBV12-3 or TRBV12-4; D is unclear. This receptor was taken from a male patient younger than 18 who had a stem cell transplant for acute lymphoblastic leukemia, so the T cells may come from the graft donor. This specimen was PBMCs, mostly from graft donor cells, taken 180 days after TCRalphabeta/CD19-depleted stem cell transplant. Written as DNA, the CDR3 is TGTGCCAGCAGTTTATGGGAATTGGGGTACTACGAGCAGTACTTC. It translates to CASSLWELGYYEQYF.